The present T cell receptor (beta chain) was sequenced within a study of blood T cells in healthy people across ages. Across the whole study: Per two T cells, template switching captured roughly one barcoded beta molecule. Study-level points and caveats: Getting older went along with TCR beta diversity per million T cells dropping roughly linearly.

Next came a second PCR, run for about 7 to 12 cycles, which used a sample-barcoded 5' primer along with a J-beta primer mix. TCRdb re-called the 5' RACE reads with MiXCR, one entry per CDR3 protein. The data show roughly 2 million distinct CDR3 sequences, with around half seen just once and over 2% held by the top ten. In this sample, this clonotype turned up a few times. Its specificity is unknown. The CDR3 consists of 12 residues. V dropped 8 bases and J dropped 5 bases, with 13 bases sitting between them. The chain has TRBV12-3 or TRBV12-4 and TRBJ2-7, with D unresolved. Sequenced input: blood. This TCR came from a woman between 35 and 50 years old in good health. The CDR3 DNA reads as TGTGCCAGCGGCCACGGTGAGAACGAGCAGTACTTC. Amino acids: CASGHGENEQYF.